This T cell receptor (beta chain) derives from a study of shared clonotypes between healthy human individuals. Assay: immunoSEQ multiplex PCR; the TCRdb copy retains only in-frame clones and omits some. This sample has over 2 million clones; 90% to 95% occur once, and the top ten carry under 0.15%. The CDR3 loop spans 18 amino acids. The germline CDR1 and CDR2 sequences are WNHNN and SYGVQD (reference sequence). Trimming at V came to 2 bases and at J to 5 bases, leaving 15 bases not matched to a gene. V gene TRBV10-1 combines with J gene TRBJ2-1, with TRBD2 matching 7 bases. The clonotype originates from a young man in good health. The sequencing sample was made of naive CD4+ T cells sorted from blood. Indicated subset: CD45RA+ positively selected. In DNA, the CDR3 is TGCGCCAGCAGTGAGGGCTATCTCGGAGCGGGAAATAACAATGAGCAGTTCTTC. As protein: CASSEGYLGAGNNNEQFF.